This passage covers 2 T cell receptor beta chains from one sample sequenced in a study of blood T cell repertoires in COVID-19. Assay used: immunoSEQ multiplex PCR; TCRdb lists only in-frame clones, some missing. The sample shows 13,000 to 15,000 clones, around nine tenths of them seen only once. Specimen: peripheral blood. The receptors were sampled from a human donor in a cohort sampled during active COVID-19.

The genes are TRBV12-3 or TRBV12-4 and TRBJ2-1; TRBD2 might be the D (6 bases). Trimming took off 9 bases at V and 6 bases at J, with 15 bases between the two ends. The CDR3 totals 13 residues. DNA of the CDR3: TGTGCCAGTGGCGGACTAAAGATCAATGAGCAGTTCTTC. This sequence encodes CASGGLKINEQFF.

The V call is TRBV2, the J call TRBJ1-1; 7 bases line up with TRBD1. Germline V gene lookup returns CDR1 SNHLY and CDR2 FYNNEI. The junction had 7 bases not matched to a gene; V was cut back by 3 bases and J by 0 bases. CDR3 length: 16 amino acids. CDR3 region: CASSDADRVMNTEAFF. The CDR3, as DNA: TGTGCCAGCAGTGACGCTGACAGGGTGATGAACACTGAAGCTTTCTTT.